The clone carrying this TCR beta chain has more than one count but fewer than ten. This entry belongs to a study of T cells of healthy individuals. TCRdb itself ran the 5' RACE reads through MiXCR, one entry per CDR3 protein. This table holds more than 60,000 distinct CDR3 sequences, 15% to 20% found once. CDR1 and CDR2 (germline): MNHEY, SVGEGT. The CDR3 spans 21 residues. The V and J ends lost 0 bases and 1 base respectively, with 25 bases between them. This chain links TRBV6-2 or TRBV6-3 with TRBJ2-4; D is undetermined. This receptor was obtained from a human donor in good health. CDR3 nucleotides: TGTGCCAGCAGTTACTCGCTATTTCAACCGGGCCGGAGAAATGCCAAAAACATTCAGTACTTC. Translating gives CASSYSLFQPGRRNAKNIQYF.